These T cell receptor beta chains were read from a single sample in a study of T cell repertoires in cytomegalovirus infection. Using its own MiXCR run on the reads, TCRdb lists one record per CDR3 protein. The table has around 300,000 distinct CDR3 sequences, around a tenth seen once. Sequenced: PBMCs. The receptor source for this set is a human donor in good health (CMV status not recorded). Some clones in this sample may be carry-over from other donors' samples. CDR3s include the opening cysteine and the closing phenylalanine or tryptophan.

v_gene	j_gene	CDR3aa
TRBV28	TRBJ1-1	CALGSGGLYTEAFF
TRBV20-1	TRBJ1-1	CSARDENEAFF
TRBV7-2	TRBJ1-1	CASSLGSGGTEAFF
TRBV7-6	TRBJ1-1	CASSFRGGVTEAFF
TRBV7-2	TRBJ2-4	CASSLVTLRSNIAKNIQYF
TRBV12-3/TRBV12-4	TRBJ1-6	CASSFRGNNSPLHF
TRBV19	TRBJ2-1	CASSKNRFEQFF
TRBV30	TRBJ1-1	CAWSAQGWAEAFF
TRBV7-2	TRBJ2-5	CASSLVAGDSGTQYF
TRBV7-8	TRBJ2-3	CASSHPIGPTDTQYF
TRBV6-5	TRBJ1-3	CASRDGVSGNTIYF
TRBV7-2	TRBJ2-7	CASSLYGQGEEQYF
TRBV15	TRBJ1-1	CATSRDPGDSQFGTEAFF
TRBV20-1	TRBJ2-3	CSARDPTGSDTQYF
TRBV2	TRBJ2-6	CASNIRSGANVLTF
TRBV6-6	TRBJ2-1	CASMLTRTSGYNEQFF